This section outlines one T cell receptor beta chain sequence together with its context. This clone may be a read error of a much larger clone one base away. CDR3 length: 17 residues. Germline CDR1 SGHRS, CDR2 YFSETQ. This entry is derived from a study of T cells in Graves' hyperthyroidism and ophthalmopathy. Regions amplified from RNA transcripts were the TCR beta CDR3 regions. Primed by the HTBI set, a first-round RT-PCR was run on the TCR CDR3. Using its own MiXCR run on the multiplex PCR reads, TCRdb lists one record per CDR3 protein. The table has around 440,000 distinct CDR3 sequences, around a sixth seen once.

The specimen sequenced was blood. V usage is TRBV5-1 and J usage is TRBJ2-3; the D gene is possibly TRBD1 (5 bases). TRBJ1-5 matches the DNA end more closely, so the J call is doubtful. This TCR was sampled from a woman between 18 and 30 years old with Graves' hyperthyroidism. The CDR3 protein is CASSPSVRGFKADTQHF. As DNA, the CDR3 is TGCGCCAGCAGCCCGTCTGTGCGGGGGTTTAAGGCAGATACGCAGCATTTT.